One sample yielded the 20 T cell receptor beta chains listed below, sequenced in a study of STAT5B mutations in CD4+ large granular lymphocyte leukemia (dated by TCRdb to 2022 to 2024). Library creation used the immunoSEQ multiplex PCR assay. The immuneACCESS repertoire file appears here via TCRdb, limited to in-frame rearrangements. These files lack a portion of the clones; in checked studies, under half of the deficit traces to unresolved V genes, and the cause of the others is not known. Here the sample has 40,000 to 50,000 clones; 84% occur a single time. The ten largest clonotypes hold about 0.35% of the sample. The sample consisted of CD4+ T cells from blood buffy coats. All receptors derive from a human donor in good health.

The V gene is TRBV28, the J gene TRBJ1-2, with no clear D. Trimming cost V 6 bases and J 4 bases, with 18 bases left between them. CDR3 length equals 15 residues. Germline loops: CDR1 MDHEN, CDR2 SYDVKM. The CDR3 loop reads CASSPPTASRYGYTF. CDR3 coding DNA: TGTGCCAGCAGCCCGCCAACAGCGAGCCGCTATGGCTACACCTTC.

This rearrangement joins TRBV11-1 to TRBJ2-7; D call uncertain. Germline V lookup: CDR1 SGHAT, CDR2 FQDESV (reference sequence). V lost 5 bases, J lost 2 bases, and 10 bases lay in between. CDR3 length: 13 amino acids. CDR3 nucleotides: TGTGCCAGCAGCGCCTCAGGAGCCTACGAGCAGTACTTC. This codes for CASSASGAYEQYF.

The chain has TRBV10-3 and TRBJ2-1, with D possibly TRBD2 on 6 matching bases. Trimming shortened V by 8 bases and J by 0 bases, and 17 bases separated the two germline ends. Germline lookup yields CDR1 ENHRY and CDR2 SYGVKD. CDR3 length equals 16 residues. The CDR3 loop is CAIDGGSGLSYNEQFF. The CDR3 nucleotides read TGTGCCATCGATGGGGGTAGCGGACTCTCCTACAATGAGCAGTTCTTC.

The rearrangement uses TRBV28 and TRBJ1-3; 7 nucleotides match TRBD1. CDR1 and CDR2 (germline): MDHEN, SYDVKM. Unmatched junction bases numbered 5, after V lost 5 bases and J lost 10 bases. The CDR3 runs 12 residues. CDR3 sequence reads: CASSPRQGTIYF. Here the CDR3 DNA reads TGTGCCAGCAGTCCACGACAGGGAACCATATATTTT.

The chain has TRBV7-3 and TRBJ2-7, with TRBD2 matching over 8 bases. This CDR3 has 14 residues. Germline V gene sequence: CDR1 SGHTA, CDR2 FQGTGA. Trimming took 6 bases from V and 1 from J; bases not matched to a gene: 5. CDR3 bases: TGTGCCAGCAGTCGAGCGGGAGTATCCTACGAGCAGTACTTC. It codes for CASSRAGVSYEQYF.

CDR3 DNA: TGTGCCAGTAGTATAGCGTACCCCTACGAGCAGTACTTC. Translating it yields CASSIAYPYEQYF. The chain joins TRBV19 to TRBJ2-7; D is undetermined. CDR1 is LNHDA, CDR2 SQIVND, per germline (reference sequence). The V end was cut by 1 base, the J end by 2 bases, with 6 bases between. This CDR3 comprises 13 residues.

This chain links TRBV29-1 with TRBJ1-5; D may be TRBD1 (6 bases). Trimming stripped 4 bases from V and 3 bases from J, with 10 bases between. CDR3 length equals 13 residues. Germline V gives CDR1 SQVTM, CDR2 ANQGSEA. The CDR3 spells CSVGYRDNQPQHF. In nucleotides, the CDR3 is TGCAGCGTTGGGTACAGGGACAATCAGCCCCAGCATTTT. The full variable domain, completed using reference TRBV29-1 and TRBJ1-5, is SAVISQKPSRDICQRGTSLTIQCQVDSQVTMMFWYRQQPGQSLTLIATANQGSEATYESGFVIDKFPISRPNLTFSTLTVSNMSPEDSSIYLCSVGYRDNQPQHFGDGTRLSIL.

This sequence joins TRBV28 and TRBJ1-5; D remains unclear. Germline V gives CDR1 MDHEN, CDR2 SYDVKM. V lost 5 bases and J 5 bases, leaving 4 bases between the germline ends. This CDR3 has 11 amino acids. CDR3 sequence (DNA): TGTGCCAGCAGTAACCATCAGCCCCAGCATTTT. Its protein is CASSNHQPQHF.

V is TRBV6-1 and J is TRBJ2-7; D is ambiguous. V was cut by 6 bases and J by 0 bases, with 12 bases left in between. Germline-derived CDR1 and CDR2 are MNHNS and SASEGT. This CDR3 is 14 amino acids long. CDR3 nucleotides: TGTGCCAGCAGCTTTGACAAGAGCTCCTACGAGCAGTACTTC. Its protein is CASSFDKSSYEQYF.

The chain is built from TRBV6-5 and TRBJ2-7, with TRBD2 identical over 8 bases. The CDR3 covers 12 residues. Looked up from germline, CDR1 is MNHEY and CDR2 is SVGAGI. The ends lost 10 bases at V and 5 bases at J; junction bases unmatched: 7. DNA for the CDR3: TGTGCCACTCTCGGGGGGGGCCACGAGCAGTACTTC. Translated, it gives CATLGGGHEQYF.

J is TRBJ2-1 and V is TRBV9, with 8 bases matching TRBD2. CDR1 and CDR2 from the germline V gene are SGDLS and YYNGEE. Trimming removed 3 bases from V and 1 base from J; junction bases left unmatched: 3. The CDR3 spans 15 residues. CDR3 coding DNA: TGTGCCAGCAGCGCCCGCGGGGGGTCCTACAATGAGCAGTTCTTC. It encodes CASSARGGSYNEQFF.

The rearrangement links TRBV16 to TRBJ2-1; D is unresolved. Germline V CDR1 and CDR2: KGHSY, FQNENV. The CDR3 spans 15 residues. The germline V and J ends were trimmed by 5 bases and 2 bases, with 13 bases remaining between them. CDR3 coding DNA: TGTGCCAGCAGCTCAATCCCACGGACCTACAATGAGCAGTTCTTC. The encoded protein is CASSSIPRTYNEQFF.

This clone turned up a few times. This chain joins TRBV7-2 and TRBJ1-2, with TRBD1 matching 9 bases. V trimming: 1 base; J trimming: 1 base; junction bases outside the gene matches: 7. Per the germline V gene, CDR1 is SGHTA and CDR2 is FQGNSA. This CDR3 contains 17 residues. The CDR3 is CASSLVSGTGNNYGYTF. CDR3 in DNA: TGTGCCAGCAGCTTAGTGTCAGGGACAGGGAATAACTATGGCTACACCTTC. Drawing the rest from reference TRBV7-2 and TRBJ1-2, the complete variable domain is GAGVSQSPSNKVTEKGKDVELRCDPISGHTALYWYRQSLGQGLEFLIYFQGNSAPDKSGLPSDRFSAERTGGSVSTLTIQRTQQEDSAVYLCASSLVSGTGNNYGYTFGSGTRLTVV.

In this sample, this clone turned up once. The V gene is TRBV5-4, the J gene TRBJ1-1; 12 positions agree with TRBD1. The CDR3 sequence is 17 residues long. Germline V gene lookup returns CDR1 SGHNT and CDR2 YYREEE (reference sequence). V trimming: 0 bases; J trimming: 5 bases; junction bases outside the gene matches: 8. CDR3 region: CASSLVGGQGASTEAFF. As DNA, the CDR3 is TGTGCCAGCAGCTTGGTGGGGGGACAGGGGGCTAGTACTGAAGCTTTCTTT.

The J gene is TRBJ1-1, the V gene TRBV29-1, with TRBD1 matching 9 bases. CDR1 SQVTM and CDR2 ANQGSEA come from the germline V gene. This CDR3 comprises 13 residues. The trim removed 6 bases at V and 4 bases at J, leaving 6 bases unmatched. The CDR3 spells CSVAGQGFTEAFF. For the CDR3, the DNA is TGCAGCGTCGCCGGACAGGGGTTCACTGAAGCTTTCTTT.

The chain has TRBV4-1 and TRBJ1-1; perhaps TRBD1 as D (5 bases). The CDR3 is made up of 17 amino acids. The V and J ends lost 3 bases and 1 base respectively, with 18 bases between them. The germline CDR1 and CDR2 sequences are MGHRA and YSYEKL. CDR3: CASSHPALGGPNTEAFF. The CDR3 DNA is TGCGCCAGCAGCCACCCAGCATTGGGGGGACCGAACACTGAAGCTTTCTTT.

The chain employs TRBV9 and TRBJ1-6, with D possibly TRBD1 on 5 matching bases. The CDR3 is 12 amino acids. In germline, CDR1 is SGDLS, CDR2 YYNGEE. The V end lost 4 bases, the J end lost 10 bases, and 9 bases lay between the germline ends. The CDR3 DNA sequence: TGTGCCAGCAGCCGAGGGGACTCACCCCTCCACTTT. Residues: CASSRGDSPLHF.

CDR3 nucleotide sequence: TGCGCCAGCAGCTTGGAACTATGGGGAGGTGGCAATGAGCAGTTCTTC. Its translation: CASSLELWGGGNEQFF. The rearrangement joins TRBV5-1 to TRBJ2-1, with D maybe TRBD2 (6 bases). This CDR3 region has 16 residues. Germline CDR1 SGHRS, CDR2 YFSETQ. V was clipped by 0 bases and J by 6 bases, with 16 bases between them.

The V and J genes are TRBV5-1 and TRBJ1-3; D possibly corresponds to TRBD1 (6 bases). V lost 5 bases, J lost 0 bases, and 15 bases lay in between. CDR1 SGHRS and CDR2 YFSETQ come from the germline V gene. The CDR3 sequence is 16 residues long. The CDR3 sequence is CASRATGLISGNTIYF. In DNA, the CDR3 is TGCGCCAGCAGGGCGACAGGACTTATCTCTGGAAACACCATATATTTT.

As for this clone: A junction end diverges from the germline sequence, so it may reflect a read error. The V call is TRBV19, the J call TRBJ1-3; weak D call: TRBD1 (6 bases). The length of the CDR3 is 8 residues. Looked up from germline, CDR1 is LNHDA and CDR2 is SQIVND (reference sequence). CDR3 bases: TGTGCCAGAATGGGGGGGCGATTT. Residues: CARMGGRF.